The 21 T cell receptor beta chains listed next were all sequenced from one sample in a study of CD8 T cells in Susac syndrome. Random-hexamer reverse transcription was applied to roughly 0.45 to 1 ug RNA. TCRdb called the immunoSEQ multiplex PCR reads again in MiXCR, with one record for every CDR3 protein. The sample shows 100,000 to 150,000 distinct CDR3 sequences, about 92% of them seen only once. Specimen: CD4+ T cells from PBMCs. These receptors all stem from a human donor with multiple sclerosis.

The rearrangement links TRBV19 to TRBJ1-2; no clear D gene. Germline assignment: CDR1 LNHDA and CDR2 SQIVND (reference sequence). Trimming took off 3 bases at V and 0 bases at J, with 14 bases between the two ends. The CDR3 extends over 16 amino acids. The CDR3 sequence: CASSMVAGTANYGYTF. The CDR3 DNA reads TGTGCCAGTAGTATGGTCGCAGGCACAGCTAACTATGGCTACACCTTC.

The chain is built from TRBV6-2 or TRBV6-3 and TRBJ2-1, with 9 bases fitting TRBD1. CDR1 and CDR2 from the germline V gene are MNHEY and SVGEGT. The CDR3 loop spans 17 amino acids. V was clipped by 4 bases and J by 2 bases; unmatched bases: 9. The CDR3 reads CASSSIARTGAYNEQFF. The CDR3 nucleotides read TGTGCCAGCAGTTCGATTGCCCGGACAGGGGCCTACAATGAGCAGTTCTTC.

The chain is built from TRBV15 and TRBJ2-7, with D maybe TRBD1 (6 bases). Germline V gene lookup returns CDR1 LNHNV and CDR2 YYDKDF (reference sequence). Between the trimmed V and J ends, which lost 5 bases and 0 bases, there was a span of 11 bases. The length of the CDR3 is 14 residues. The CDR3 loop reads CATSQGYLSYEQYF. As DNA, the CDR3 is TGTGCCACCAGCCAGGGGTACCTCTCCTACGAGCAGTACTTC.

The J gene is TRBJ1-2, the V gene TRBV7-2, with D possibly matching TRBD1 (6 bases). CDR3 length: 17 residues. Trimming removed 1 base at V and 7 bases at J, with 22 bases between. Germline CDR1 reads SGHTA; CDR2 reads FQGNSA. The CDR3 bases are TGTGCCAGCAGCTTAGTTGGAGGCAGGGGAGTTCATGGTGGCTACACCTTC. Protein sequence: CASSLVGGRGVHGGYTF.

The V and J genes are TRBV11-2 and TRBJ2-3; D tentatively reads TRBD1 or TRBD2 (5 bases each). The CDR3 consists of 15 residues. V lost 6 bases and J lost 0, with 13 bases in between. Germline V CDR1 and CDR2: SGHAT, FQNNGV. DNA of the CDR3: TGTGCCAGCAGACTAGGGGCGGTTAGCACAGATACGCAGTATTTT. It is translated as CASRLGAVSTDTQYF.

The V gene is TRBV29-1, the J gene TRBJ1-2; D is uncertain. This CDR3 contains 11 residues. Germline loops: CDR1 SQVTM, CDR2 ANQGSEA. With 3 bases removed from V and 0 bases from J, the gap between germline ends came to 2 bases. CDR3 region: CSVETNYGYTF. The DNA for the CDR3 is TGCAGCGTTGAGACTAACTATGGCTACACCTTC.

In nucleotides, the CDR3 is TGCAGTGCTAGGGTGTTTAGCGGGGGCGCAGATACGCAGTATTTT. Translated, it gives CSARVFSGGADTQYF. The chain couples TRBV20-1 to TRBJ2-3; 9 positions match TRBD2. The CDR3 covers 15 residues. The germline V gene encodes CDR1 DFQATT and CDR2 SNEGSKA (reference sequence). After removal of 3 bases from V and 4 bases from J, the junction contained 8 bases not matched to a gene.

The V and J genes are TRBV20-1 and TRBJ1-3, with D unresolved. The CDR3 has 12 residues. V gave up 5 bases and J gave up 1 base, with 6 bases separating them. CDR1 is DFQATT, CDR2 SNEGSKA, per germline (reference sequence). This CDR3 is CSAPLSGNTIYF. DNA for the CDR3: TGCAGTGCTCCACTATCTGGAAACACCATATATTTT.

The chain is built from TRBV4-3 and TRBJ2-3, with TRBD2 as a possible D gene (6 bases). The CDR3 spans 17 residues. Germline V gene data show CDR1 as LGHNA and CDR2 as YSLEER. The germline V and J ends were trimmed by 0 bases and 1 base, with 14 bases remaining between them. CDR3 sequence: CASSQESRWEGTDTQYF. The CDR3 bases are TGCGCCAGCAGCCAAGAAAGTAGGTGGGAGGGCACAGATACGCAGTATTTT.

The CDR3 region has the DNA TGTGCCAGCTCACAAGGGACAGGGGAAGCTTTCTTT. Translated: CASSQGTGEAFF. The rearrangement uses TRBV18 and TRBJ1-1; 9 positions agree with TRBD1. The CDR3 consists of 12 residues. CDR1 and CDR2 (germline): KGHSH, LQKENI. The V and J ends lost 4 bases and 8 bases, in that order; junction bases with no gene match: 2.

The genes are TRBV10-3 and TRBJ1-1; 9 nucleotides line up with TRBD1. Germline-derived CDR1 and CDR2 are ENHRY and SYGVKD. The CDR3 covers 15 residues. V gave up 2 bases and J gave up 1 base; unmatched junction bases: 2. CDR3 DNA: TGTGCCATCAGTGAGAGGGGACAGGGGAACACTGAAGCTTTCTTT. Translation gives CAISERGQGNTEAFF.

This clonotype was observed a single time. V gene TRBV7-2 combines with J gene TRBJ1-1; 8 bases match TRBD1. The CDR3 spans 16 residues. V lost 1 base and J lost 0; bases outside the gene matches: 4. Germline CDR1 and CDR2: SGHTA and FQGNSA. CDR3 sequence reads: CASSLGTGKMNTEAFF. CDR3 coding DNA: TGTGCCAGCAGCTTAGGGACAGGGAAGATGAACACTGAAGCTTTCTTT.

The chain uses TRBV10-3 and TRBJ1-3; D remains unclear. This CDR3 has 13 residues. Germline V gene lookup returns CDR1 ENHRY and CDR2 SYGVKD. V dropped 6 bases and J dropped 4 bases, with 10 bases sitting between them. The CDR3 bases are TGTGCCATCAGCTTCCGTTCGGGAAACACCATATATTTT. Protein: CAISFRSGNTIYF.

The rearrangement joins TRBV25-1 to TRBJ1-6; no clear D. V shed 7 bases and J shed 2 bases, with 6 bases lying between them. The CDR3 consists of 13 residues. Germline assignment: CDR1 MGHDK and CDR2 SYGVNS. DNA for the CDR3: TGTGCCAGCACTGGGGCCTATAATTCACCCCTCCACTTT. Protein product: CASTGAYNSPLHF. The full variable domain, completed using reference TRBV25-1 and TRBJ1-6, is EADIYQTPRYLVIGTGKKITLECSQTMGHDKMYWYQQDPGMELHLIHYSYGVNSTEKGDLSSESTVSRIRTEHFPLTLESARPSHTSQYLCASTGAYNSPLHFGNGTRLTVT.

The J gene is TRBJ2-7, the V gene TRBV27; possibly TRBD1 for D (5 bases). V was cut by 5 bases and J by 4 bases, with 15 bases left in between. CDR3 length: 14 amino acids. CDR1 and CDR2 from the germline V gene are MNHEY and SMNVEV (reference sequence). The CDR3 sequence is CASSPKYDRYEQYF. CDR3 DNA: TGTGCCAGCAGTCCGAAATACGACAGATACGAGCAGTACTTC.

The V call is TRBV4-2, the J call TRBJ2-6; D gene uncertain. Trimming left V 2 bases short and J 1 base short, with 27 bases between. This CDR3 is 22 amino acids long. Germline CDR1 is LGHNA and CDR2 is YNFKEQ. CDR3 nucleotides: TGTGCCAGCAGCCAATTTTCCTCTATTGGGTTCCGGCTCCGGTCTGGGGCCAACGTCCTGACTTTC. This codes for CASSQFSSIGFRLRSGANVLTF.

This sequence joins TRBV28 and TRBJ1-5, with unresolved D. The CDR3 totals 15 residues. Per germline, CDR1 MDHEN and CDR2 SYDVKM. The V end lost 6 bases, the J end lost 0 bases, and 12 bases lay between the germline ends. This CDR3 is CASSLPVSSNQPQHF. The CDR3, as DNA: TGTGCCAGCAGCCTACCAGTCAGTAGCAATCAGCCCCAGCATTTT. The full variable domain, completed using reference TRBV28 and TRBJ1-5, is DVKVTQSSRYLVKRTGEKVFLECVQDMDHENMFWYRQDPGLGLRLIYFSYDVKMKEKGDIPEGYSVSREKKERFSLILESASTNQTSMYLCASSLPVSSNQPQHFGDGTRLSIL.

The chain is built from TRBV28 and TRBJ2-7; no firm D call. Germline assignment: CDR1 MDHEN and CDR2 SYDVKM. This CDR3 is built from 11 residues. Trimming took 7 bases from V and 2 from J, leaving 6 bases between them. The CDR3 DNA reads as TGTGCCAGCATAGGAGCCTACGAGCAGTACTTC. Protein sequence: CASIGAYEQYF.

The chain employs TRBV2 and TRBJ2-5; TRBD2 might be the D (5 bases). Germline values: CDR1 SNHLY, CDR2 FYNNEI. Trimming left V 4 bases short and J 9 bases short, with 15 bases between. The CDR3 is 13 amino acids. The CDR3 DNA reads TGTGCCAGCAGTGTTCGGGGTACGATGGCCCAGTACTTC. It specifies CASSVRGTMAQYF.

This sequence joins TRBV20-1 and TRBJ1-2; 9 nucleotides agree with TRBD1. CDR3 size: 14 residues. With V trimmed by 5 bases and J by 5 bases, 9 bases remained unmatched. CDR1 is DFQATT and CDR2 is SNEGSKA in the germline V gene (reference sequence). The CDR3 nucleotides read TGCAGTGCTTTGCATGGGGGACAGGGTTATGGCTACACCTTC. Amino acid sequence: CSALHGGQGYGYTF.

The chain employs TRBV9 and TRBJ2-5, with 7 bases that match TRBD1. V shed 0 bases, J shed 5 bases, and the junction held 10 bases outside the gene matches. The CDR3 covers 16 residues. Germline CDR1 is SGDLS and CDR2 is YYNGEE. The DNA for the CDR3 is TGTGCCAGCAGCGTAGGCAGGGGGAGCCTTGTGGAGACCCAGTACTTC. It translates to CASSVGRGSLVETQYF. The whole variable domain, filled in from reference TRBV9 and TRBJ2-5, reads DSGVTQTPKHLITATGQRVTLRCSPRSGDLSVYWYQQSLDQGLQFLIQYYNGEERAKGNILERFSAQQFPDLHSELNLSSLELGDSALYFCASSVGRGSLVETQYFGPGTRLLVL.